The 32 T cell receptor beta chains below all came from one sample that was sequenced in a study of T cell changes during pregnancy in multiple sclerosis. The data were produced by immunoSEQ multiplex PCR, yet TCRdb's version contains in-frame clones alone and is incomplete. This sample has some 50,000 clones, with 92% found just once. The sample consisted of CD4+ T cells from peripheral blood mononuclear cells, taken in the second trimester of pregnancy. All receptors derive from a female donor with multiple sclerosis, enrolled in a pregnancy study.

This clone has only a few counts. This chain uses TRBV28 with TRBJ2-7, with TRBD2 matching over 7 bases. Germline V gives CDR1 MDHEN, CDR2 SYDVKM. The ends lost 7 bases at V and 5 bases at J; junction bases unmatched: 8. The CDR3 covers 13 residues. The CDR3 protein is CASMGGSRHEQYF. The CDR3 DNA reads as TGTGCCAGCATGGGCGGGAGTCGGCACGAGCAGTACTTC.

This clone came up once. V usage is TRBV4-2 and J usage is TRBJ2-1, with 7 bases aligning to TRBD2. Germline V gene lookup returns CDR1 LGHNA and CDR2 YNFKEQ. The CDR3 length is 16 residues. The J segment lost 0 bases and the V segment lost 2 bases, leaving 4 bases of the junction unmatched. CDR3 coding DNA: TGTGCCAGCAGCCAATCTCTAGCGGACTCCTACAATGAGCAGTTCTTC. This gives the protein CASSQSLADSYNEQFF.

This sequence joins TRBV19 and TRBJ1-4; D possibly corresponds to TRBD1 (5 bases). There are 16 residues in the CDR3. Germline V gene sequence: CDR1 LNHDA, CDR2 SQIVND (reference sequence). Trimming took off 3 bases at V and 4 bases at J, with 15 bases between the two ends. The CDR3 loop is CASSMWVTGRNEKLFF. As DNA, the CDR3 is TGTGCCAGTAGTATGTGGGTAACAGGCCGTAATGAAAAACTGTTTTTT. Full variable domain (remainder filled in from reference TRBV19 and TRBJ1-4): DGGITQSPKYLFRKEGQNVTLSCEQNLNHDAMYWYRQDPGQGLRLIYYSQIVNDFQKGDIAEGYSVSREKKESFPLTVTSAQKNPTAFYLCASSMWVTGRNEKLFFGSGTQLSVL.

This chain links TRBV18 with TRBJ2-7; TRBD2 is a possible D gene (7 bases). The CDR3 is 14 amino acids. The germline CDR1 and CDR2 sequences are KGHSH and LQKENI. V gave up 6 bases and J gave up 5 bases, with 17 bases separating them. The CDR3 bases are TGTGCCAGCTCTCCCGGGGGCGGGAGCCACGAGCAGTACTTC. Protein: CASSPGGGSHEQYF.

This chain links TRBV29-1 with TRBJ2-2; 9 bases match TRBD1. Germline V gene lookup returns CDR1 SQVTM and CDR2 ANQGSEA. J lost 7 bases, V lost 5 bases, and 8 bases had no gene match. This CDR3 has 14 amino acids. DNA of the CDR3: TGCAGCGTTCTTGACAGGGGGAGGATCGGGGAGCTGTTTTTT. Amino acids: CSVLDRGRIGELFF.

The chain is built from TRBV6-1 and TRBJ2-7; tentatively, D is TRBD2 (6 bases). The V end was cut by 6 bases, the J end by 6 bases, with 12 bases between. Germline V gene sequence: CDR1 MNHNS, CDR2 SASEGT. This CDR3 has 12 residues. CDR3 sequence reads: CASRLGGGEQYF. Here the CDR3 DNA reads TGTGCCAGCAGACTCGGGGGTGGCGAGCAGTACTTC.

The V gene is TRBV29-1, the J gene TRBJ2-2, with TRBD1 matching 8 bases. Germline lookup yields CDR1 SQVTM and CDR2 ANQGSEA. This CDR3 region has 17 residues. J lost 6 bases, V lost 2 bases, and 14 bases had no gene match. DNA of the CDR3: TGCAGCGTTGAACCCTCGTTAGGACAGGGCCGGCCCGGGGAGCTGTTTTTT. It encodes CSVEPSLGQGRPGELFF.

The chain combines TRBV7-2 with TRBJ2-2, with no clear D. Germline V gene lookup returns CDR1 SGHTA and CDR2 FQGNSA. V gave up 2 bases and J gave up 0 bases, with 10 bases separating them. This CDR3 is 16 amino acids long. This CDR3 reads CASSLRDFANTGELFF. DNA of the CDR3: TGTGCCAGCAGCTTAAGAGACTTCGCGAACACCGGGGAGCTGTTTTTT.

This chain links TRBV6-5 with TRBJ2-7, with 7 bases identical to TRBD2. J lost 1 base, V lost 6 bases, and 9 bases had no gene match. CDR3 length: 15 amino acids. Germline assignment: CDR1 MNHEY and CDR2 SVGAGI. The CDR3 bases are TGTGCCAGCAGGCCCGGGGCGGGGGTGTCCTACGAGCAGTACTTC. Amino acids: CASRPGAGVSYEQYF.

In nucleotides, the CDR3 is TGTGCCAGCAGTGTCTGGGGGACTAGCGGAGCGAACACCGGGGAGCTGTTTTTT. Protein product: CASSVWGTSGANTGELFF. V and J are TRBV6-4 and TRBJ2-2, with 11 nucleotides matching TRBD2. The germline V gene encodes CDR1 MRHNA and CDR2 SNTAGT. The CDR3 runs 18 residues. V lost 4 bases, J lost 0 bases, and 7 bases stayed unmatched.

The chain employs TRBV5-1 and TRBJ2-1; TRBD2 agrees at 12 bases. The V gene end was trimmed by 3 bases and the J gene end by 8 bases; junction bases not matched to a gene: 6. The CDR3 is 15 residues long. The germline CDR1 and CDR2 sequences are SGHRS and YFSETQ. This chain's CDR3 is CASSWTSGNSHEQFF. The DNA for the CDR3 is TGCGCCAGCAGCTGGACTAGCGGGAACAGCCATGAGCAGTTCTTC.

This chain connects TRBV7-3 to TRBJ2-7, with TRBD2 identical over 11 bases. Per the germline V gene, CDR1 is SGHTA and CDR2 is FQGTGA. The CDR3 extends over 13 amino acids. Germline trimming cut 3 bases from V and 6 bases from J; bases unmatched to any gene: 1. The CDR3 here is CASSLTSGTEQYF. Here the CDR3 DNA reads TGTGCCAGCAGCTTGACTAGCGGGACCGAGCAGTACTTC.

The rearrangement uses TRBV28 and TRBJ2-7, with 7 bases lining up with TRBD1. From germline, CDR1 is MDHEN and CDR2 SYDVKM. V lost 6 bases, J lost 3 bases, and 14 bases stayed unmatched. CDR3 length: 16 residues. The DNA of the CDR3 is TGTGCCAGCAGACCCGGACAGGTAAGAAGCCTCTACGAGCAGTACTTC. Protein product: CASRPGQVRSLYEQYF.

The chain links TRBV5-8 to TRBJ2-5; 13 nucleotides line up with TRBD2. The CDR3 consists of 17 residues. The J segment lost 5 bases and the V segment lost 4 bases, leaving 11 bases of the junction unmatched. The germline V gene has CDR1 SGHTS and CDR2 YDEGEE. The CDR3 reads CASSTDTSGRAEETQYF. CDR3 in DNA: TGTGCCAGCAGCACCGACACTAGCGGGAGGGCGGAGGAGACCCAGTACTTC.

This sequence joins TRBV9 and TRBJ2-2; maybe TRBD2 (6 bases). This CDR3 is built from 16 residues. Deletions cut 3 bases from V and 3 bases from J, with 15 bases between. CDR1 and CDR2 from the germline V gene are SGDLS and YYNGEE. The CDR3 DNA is TGTGCCAGCAGCGGGCGGGAAGTAGGGTACACCGGGGAGCTGTTTTTT. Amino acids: CASSGREVGYTGELFF.

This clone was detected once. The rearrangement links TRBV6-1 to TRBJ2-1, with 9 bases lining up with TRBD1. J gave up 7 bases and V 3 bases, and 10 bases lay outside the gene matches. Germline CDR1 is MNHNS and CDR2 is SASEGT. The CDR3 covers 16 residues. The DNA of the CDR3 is TGTGCCAGCAGTGAGGCACGTGGACAGGGGAGGAATGAGCAGTTCTTC. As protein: CASSEARGQGRNEQFF.

For the CDR3, the DNA is TGTGCCAGTAGACAGGACTTGAACACTGAAGCTTTCTTT. This translates into CASRQDLNTEAFF. The chain links TRBV2 to TRBJ1-1, with TRBD1 as a possible D gene (6 bases). The V end was cut by 9 bases, the J end by 0 bases, with 11 bases between. The CDR3 has 13 residues. Germline CDR1 SNHLY, CDR2 FYNNEI.

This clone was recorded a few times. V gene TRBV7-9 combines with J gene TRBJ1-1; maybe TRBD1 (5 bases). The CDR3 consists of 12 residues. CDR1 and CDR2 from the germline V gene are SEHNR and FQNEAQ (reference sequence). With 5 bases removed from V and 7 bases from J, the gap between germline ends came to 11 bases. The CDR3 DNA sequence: TGTGCCAGCAGCCACGCCGGGGGTGAAGCTTTCTTT. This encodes CASSHAGGEAFF.

Here the CDR3 DNA reads TGTGCCAGCTTAGGACAGGACGAAACCCTCCACTTT. This translates into CASLGQDETLHF. The chain joins TRBV2 to TRBJ1-6; 7 bases are shared with TRBD1. From germline, CDR1 is SNHLY and CDR2 FYNNEI. Losses at the gene ends were 8 bases for V and 14 bases for J; bases not matched to a gene: 9. The CDR3 runs to 12 residues.

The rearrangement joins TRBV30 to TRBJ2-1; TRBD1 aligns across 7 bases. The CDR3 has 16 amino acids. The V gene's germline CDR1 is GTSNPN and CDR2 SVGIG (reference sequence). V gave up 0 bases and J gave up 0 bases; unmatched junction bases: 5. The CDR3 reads CAWSVQGLASYNEQFF. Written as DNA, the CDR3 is TGTGCCTGGAGTGTACAGGGGCTAGCCTCCTACAATGAGCAGTTCTTC.

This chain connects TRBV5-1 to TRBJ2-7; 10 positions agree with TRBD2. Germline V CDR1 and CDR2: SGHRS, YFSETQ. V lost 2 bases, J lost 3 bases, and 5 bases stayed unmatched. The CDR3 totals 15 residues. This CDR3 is CASSLGTSAYYEQYF. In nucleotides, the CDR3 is TGCGCCAGCAGCTTAGGGACTAGCGCCTACTACGAGCAGTACTTC.

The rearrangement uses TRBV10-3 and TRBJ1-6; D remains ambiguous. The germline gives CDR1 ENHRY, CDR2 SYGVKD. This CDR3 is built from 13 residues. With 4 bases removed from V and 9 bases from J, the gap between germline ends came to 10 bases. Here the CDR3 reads CAISAKQSSPLHF. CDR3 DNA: TGTGCCATCAGTGCGAAACAGAGTTCACCCCTCCACTTT.

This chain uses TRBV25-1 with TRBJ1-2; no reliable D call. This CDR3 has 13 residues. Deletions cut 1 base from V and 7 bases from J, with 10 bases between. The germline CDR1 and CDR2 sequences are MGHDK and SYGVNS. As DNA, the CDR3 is TGTGCCAGCAGTGAATCCTCGGCGGGTGGCTACACCTTC. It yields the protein CASSESSAGGYTF.

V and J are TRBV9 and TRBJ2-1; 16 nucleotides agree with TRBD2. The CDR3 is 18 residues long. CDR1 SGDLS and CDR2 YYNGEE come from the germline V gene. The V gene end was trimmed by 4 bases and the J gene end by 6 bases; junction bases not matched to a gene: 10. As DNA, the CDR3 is TGTGCCAGCAGCCTTACCGGGACTAGCGGGAGGGCTGGCAATGAGCAGTTCTTC. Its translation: CASSLTGTSGRAGNEQFF.

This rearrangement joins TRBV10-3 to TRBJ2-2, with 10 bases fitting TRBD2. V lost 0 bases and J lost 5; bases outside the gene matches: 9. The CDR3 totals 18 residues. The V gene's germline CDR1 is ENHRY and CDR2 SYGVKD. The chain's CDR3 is CAISESIPSGSKTGELFF. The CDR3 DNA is TGTGCCATCAGTGAGTCGATCCCTAGCGGGAGTAAGACCGGGGAGCTGTTTTTT.

CDR3 protein: CASSMRLASGRIHNEQFF. In nucleotides, the CDR3 is TGTGCCAGCAGCATGCGACTGGCTAGCGGGAGGATCCACAATGAGCAGTTCTTC. The rearrangement uses TRBV5-4 and TRBJ2-1; 11 bases match TRBD2. The germline CDR1 and CDR2 sequences are SGHNT and YYREEE (reference sequence). Trimming took 4 bases from V and 5 from J; bases not matched to a gene: 14. The CDR3 extends over 18 amino acids.

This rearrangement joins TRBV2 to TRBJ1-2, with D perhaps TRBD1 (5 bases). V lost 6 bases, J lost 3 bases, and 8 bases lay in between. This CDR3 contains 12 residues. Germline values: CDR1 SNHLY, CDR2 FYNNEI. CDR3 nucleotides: TGTGCCAGCAGCAGGGAGGACTATGGCTACACCTTC. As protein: CASSREDYGYTF.

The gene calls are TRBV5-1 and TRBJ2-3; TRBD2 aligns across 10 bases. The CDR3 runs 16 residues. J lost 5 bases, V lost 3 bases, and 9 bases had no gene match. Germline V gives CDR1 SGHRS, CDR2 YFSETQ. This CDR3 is CASSSSAGGRGDTQYF. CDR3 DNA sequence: TGCGCCAGCAGCTCCTCAGCGGGGGGGCGGGGAGATACGCAGTATTTT.

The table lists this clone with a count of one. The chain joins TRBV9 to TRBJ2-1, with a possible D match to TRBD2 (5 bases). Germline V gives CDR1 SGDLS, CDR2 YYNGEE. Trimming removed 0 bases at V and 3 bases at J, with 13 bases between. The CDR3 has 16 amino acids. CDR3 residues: CASSVAGRGNYNEQFF. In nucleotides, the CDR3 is TGTGCCAGCAGCGTAGCGGGGAGAGGGAACTACAATGAGCAGTTCTTC.

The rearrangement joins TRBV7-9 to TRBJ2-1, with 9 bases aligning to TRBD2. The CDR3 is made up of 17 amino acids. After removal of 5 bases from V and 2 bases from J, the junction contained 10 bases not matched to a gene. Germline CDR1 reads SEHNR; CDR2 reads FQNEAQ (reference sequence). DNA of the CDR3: TGTGCCAGCAGCCCGGCAGCGGGAGGTTCAACCTACAATGAGCAGTTCTTC. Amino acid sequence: CASSPAAGGSTYNEQFF.

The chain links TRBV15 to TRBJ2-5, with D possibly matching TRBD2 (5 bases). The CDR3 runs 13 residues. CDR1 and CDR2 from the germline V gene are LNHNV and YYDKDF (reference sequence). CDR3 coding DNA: TGTGCAACCCAACGGGGAAATGGGGAGACCCAGTACTTC. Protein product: CATQRGNGETQYF.

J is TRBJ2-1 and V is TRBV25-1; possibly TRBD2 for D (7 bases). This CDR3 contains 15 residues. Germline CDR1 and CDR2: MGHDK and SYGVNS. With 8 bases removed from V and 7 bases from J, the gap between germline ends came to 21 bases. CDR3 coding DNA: TGTGCCAGCGCGGCCCGAGGGGGGGCCGGTAATGAGCAGTTCTTC. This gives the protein CASAARGGAGNEQFF.